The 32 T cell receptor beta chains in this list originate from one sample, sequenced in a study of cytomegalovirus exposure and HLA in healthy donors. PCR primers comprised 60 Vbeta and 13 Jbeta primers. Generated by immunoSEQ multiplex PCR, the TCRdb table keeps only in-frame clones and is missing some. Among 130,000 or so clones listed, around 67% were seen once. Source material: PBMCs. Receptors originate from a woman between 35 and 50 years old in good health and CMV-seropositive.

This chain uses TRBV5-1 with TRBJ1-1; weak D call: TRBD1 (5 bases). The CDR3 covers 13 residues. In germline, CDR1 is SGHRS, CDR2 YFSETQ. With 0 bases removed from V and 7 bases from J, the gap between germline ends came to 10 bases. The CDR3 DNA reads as TGCGCCAGCAGCTTGGGAGGACACCTTGAAGCTTTCTTT. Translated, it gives CASSLGGHLEAFF.

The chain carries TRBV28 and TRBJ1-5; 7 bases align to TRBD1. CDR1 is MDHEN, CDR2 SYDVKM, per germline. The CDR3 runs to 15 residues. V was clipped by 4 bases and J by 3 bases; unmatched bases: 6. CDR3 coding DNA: TGTGCCAGCAGTTATCCAGGGGGAGACAATCAGCCCCAGCATTTT. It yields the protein CASSYPGGDNQPQHF.

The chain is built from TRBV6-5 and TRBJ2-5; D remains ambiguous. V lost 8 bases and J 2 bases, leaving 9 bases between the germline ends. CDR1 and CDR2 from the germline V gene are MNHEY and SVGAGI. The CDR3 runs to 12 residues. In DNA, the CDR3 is TGTGCCAGCTCTAGATTACAAGAGACCCAGTACTTC. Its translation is CASSRLQETQYF.

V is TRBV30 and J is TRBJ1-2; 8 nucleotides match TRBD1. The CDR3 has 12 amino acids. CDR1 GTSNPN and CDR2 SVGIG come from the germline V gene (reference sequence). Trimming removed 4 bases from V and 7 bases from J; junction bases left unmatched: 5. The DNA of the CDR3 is TGTGCCTGGATGGACAGGGCGGGTGGCTACACCTTC. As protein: CAWMDRAGGYTF.

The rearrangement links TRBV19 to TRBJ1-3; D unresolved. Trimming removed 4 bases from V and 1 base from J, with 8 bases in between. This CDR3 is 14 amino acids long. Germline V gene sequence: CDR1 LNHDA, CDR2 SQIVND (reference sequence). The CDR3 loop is CASSNAESGNTIYF. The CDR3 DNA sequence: TGTGCCAGTAGTAATGCGGAATCTGGAAACACCATATATTTT.

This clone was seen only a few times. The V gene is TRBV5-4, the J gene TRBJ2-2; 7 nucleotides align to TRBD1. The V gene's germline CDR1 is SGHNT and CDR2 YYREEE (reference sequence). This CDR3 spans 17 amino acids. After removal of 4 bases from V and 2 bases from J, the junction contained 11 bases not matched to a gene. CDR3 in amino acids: CASSRQTGIINTGELFF. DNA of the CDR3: TGTGCCAGCAGCCGACAGACAGGGATAATTAACACCGGGGAGCTGTTTTTT.

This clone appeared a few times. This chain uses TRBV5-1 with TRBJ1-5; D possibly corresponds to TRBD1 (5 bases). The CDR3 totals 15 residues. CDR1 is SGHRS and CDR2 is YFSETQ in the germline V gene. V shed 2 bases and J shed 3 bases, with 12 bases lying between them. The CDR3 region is CASSFGQGDNQPQHF. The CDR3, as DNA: TGCGCCAGCAGCTTCGGGCAGGGTGACAATCAGCCCCAGCATTTT.

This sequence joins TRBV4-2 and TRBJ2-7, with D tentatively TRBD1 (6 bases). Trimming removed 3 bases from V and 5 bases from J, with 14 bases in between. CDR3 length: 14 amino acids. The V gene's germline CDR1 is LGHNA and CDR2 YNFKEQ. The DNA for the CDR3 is TGTGCCAGCAGCCATGGACAGTCGGAGAACGAGCAGTACTTC. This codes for CASSHGQSENEQYF.

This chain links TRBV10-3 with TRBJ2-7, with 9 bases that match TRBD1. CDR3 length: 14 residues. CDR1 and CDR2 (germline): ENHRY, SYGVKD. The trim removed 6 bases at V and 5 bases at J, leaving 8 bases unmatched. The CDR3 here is CAISEPDRGHEQYF. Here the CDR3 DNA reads TGTGCCATCAGCGAGCCGGACAGGGGTCACGAGCAGTACTTC.

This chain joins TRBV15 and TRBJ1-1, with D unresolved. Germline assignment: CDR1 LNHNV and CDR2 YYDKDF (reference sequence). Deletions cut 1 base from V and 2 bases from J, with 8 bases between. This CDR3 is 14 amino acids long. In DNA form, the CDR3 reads TGTGCCACCAGCAGAGTGGCAGGAAACACTGAAGCTTTCTTT. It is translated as CATSRVAGNTEAFF. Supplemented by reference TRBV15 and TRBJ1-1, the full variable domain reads DAMVIQNPRYQVTQFGKPVTLSCSQTLNHNVMYWYQQKSSQAPKLLFHYYDKDFNNEADTPDNFQSRRPNTSFCFLDIRSPGLGDTAMYLCATSRVAGNTEAFFGQGTRLTVV.

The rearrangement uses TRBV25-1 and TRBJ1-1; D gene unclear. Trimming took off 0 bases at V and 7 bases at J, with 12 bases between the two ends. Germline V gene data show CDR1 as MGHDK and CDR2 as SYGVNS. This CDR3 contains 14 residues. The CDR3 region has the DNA TGTGCCAGCAGTGAATATCTGTCGGGTGGTGAAGCTTTCTTT. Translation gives CASSEYLSGGEAFF.

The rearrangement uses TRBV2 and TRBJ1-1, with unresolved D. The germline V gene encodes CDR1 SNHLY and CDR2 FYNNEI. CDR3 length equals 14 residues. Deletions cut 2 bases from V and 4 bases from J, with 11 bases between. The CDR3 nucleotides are TGTGCCAGCAGTGAAAATCCACATACCACTGAAGCTTTCTTT. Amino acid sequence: CASSENPHTTEAFF.

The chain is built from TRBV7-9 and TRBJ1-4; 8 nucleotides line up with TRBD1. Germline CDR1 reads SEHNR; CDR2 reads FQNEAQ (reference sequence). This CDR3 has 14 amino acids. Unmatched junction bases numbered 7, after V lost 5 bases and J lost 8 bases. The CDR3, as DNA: TGTGCCAGCAGCCGCGGACAGGGCCGGGAAAAACTGTTTTTT. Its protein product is CASSRGQGREKLFF.

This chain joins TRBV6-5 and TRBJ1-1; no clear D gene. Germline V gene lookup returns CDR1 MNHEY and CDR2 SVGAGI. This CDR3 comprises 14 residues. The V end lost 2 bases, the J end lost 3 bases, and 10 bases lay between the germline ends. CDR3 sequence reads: CASSYGQTDTEAFF. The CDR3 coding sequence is TGTGCCAGCAGTTACGGGCAGACGGACACTGAAGCTTTCTTT.

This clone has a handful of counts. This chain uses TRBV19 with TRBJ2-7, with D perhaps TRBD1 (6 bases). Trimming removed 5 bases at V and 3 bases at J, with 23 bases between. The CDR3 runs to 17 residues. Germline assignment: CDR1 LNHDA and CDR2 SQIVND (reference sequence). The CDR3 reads CASSSRGRGTLHYEQYF. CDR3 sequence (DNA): TGTGCCAGTAGTTCCAGGGGACGAGGGACACTCCACTACGAGCAGTACTTC.

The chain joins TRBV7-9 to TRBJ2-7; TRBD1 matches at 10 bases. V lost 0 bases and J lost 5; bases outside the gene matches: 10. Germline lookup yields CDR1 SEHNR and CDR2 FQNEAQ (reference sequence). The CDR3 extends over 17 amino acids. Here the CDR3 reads CASSLAPWTGGPNEQYF. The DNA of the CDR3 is TGTGCCAGCAGCTTAGCCCCGTGGACAGGGGGACCGAACGAGCAGTACTTC.

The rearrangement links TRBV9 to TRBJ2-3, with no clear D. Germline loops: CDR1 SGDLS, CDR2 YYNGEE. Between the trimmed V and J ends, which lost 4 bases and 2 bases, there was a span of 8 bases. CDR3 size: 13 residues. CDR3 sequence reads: CASSFYFTDTQYF. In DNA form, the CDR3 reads TGTGCCAGCAGCTTCTATTTCACAGATACGCAGTATTTT.

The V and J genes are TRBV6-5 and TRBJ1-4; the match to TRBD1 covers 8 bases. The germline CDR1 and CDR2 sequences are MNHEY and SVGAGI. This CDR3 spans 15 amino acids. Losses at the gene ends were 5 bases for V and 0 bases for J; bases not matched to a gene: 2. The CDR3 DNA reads TGTGCCAGCAGTCCGGACAGGGCAACTAATGAAAAACTGTTTTTT. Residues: CASSPDRATNEKLFF.

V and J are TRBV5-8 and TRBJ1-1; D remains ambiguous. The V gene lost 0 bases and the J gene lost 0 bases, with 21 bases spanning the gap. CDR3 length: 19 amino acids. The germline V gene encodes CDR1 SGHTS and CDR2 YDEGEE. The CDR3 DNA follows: TGTGCCAGCAGCTTGGGGCCCCGTGTTTATAGCTGGGTGAACACTGAAGCTTTCTTT. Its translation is CASSLGPRVYSWVNTEAFF. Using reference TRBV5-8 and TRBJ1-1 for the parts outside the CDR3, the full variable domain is EAGVTQSPTHLIKTRGQQATLRCSPISGHTSVYWYQQALGLGLQFLLWYDEGEERNRGNFPPRFSGRQFPNYSSELNVNALELEDSALYLCASSLGPRVYSWVNTEAFFGQGTRLTVV.

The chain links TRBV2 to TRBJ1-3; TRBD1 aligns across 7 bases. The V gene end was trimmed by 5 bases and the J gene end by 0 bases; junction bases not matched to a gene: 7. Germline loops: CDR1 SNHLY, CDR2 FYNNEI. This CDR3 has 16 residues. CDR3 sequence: CASSLQDRPSGNTIYF. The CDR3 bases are TGTGCCAGCAGTCTTCAGGACAGGCCCTCTGGAAACACCATATATTTT.

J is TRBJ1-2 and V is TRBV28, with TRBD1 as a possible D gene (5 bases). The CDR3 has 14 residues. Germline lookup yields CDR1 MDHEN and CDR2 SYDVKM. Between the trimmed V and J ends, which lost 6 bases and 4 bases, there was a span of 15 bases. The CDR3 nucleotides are TGTGCCAGCAGCTCATCGGGACTAGGCTATGGCTACACCTTC. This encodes CASSSSGLGYGYTF.

CDR3 sequence (DNA): TGTGCCAGCAGCCGTAGCGGGAGTCCCTCCTACGAGCAGTACTTC. Its protein product is CASSRSGSPSYEQYF. The rearrangement joins TRBV11-2 to TRBJ2-7, with 9 bases that match TRBD2. Germline V gene data show CDR1 as SGHAT and CDR2 as FQNNGV. The V and J ends lost 5 bases and 0 bases, in that order; junction bases with no gene match: 5. The CDR3 length is 15 residues.

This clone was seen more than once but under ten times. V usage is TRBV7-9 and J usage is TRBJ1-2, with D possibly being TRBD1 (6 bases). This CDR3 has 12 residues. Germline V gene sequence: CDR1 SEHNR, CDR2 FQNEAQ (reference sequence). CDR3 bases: TGTGCAGTCAGGGGTGTTTTCTATGGCTACACCTTC. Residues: CAVRGVFYGYTF.

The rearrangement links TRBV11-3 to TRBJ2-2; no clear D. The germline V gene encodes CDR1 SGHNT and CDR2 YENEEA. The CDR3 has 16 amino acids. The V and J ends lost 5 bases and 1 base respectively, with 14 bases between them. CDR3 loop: CASSPWRGRNTGELFF. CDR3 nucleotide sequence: TGTGCCAGCAGCCCCTGGCGCGGAAGGAACACCGGGGAGCTGTTTTTT. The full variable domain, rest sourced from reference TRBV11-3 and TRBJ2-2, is EAGVVQSPRYKIIEKKQPVAFWCNPISGHNTLYWYLQNLGQGPELLIRYENEEAVDDSQLPKDRFSAERLKGVDSTLKIQPAELGDSAVYLCASSPWRGRNTGELFFGEGSRLTVL.

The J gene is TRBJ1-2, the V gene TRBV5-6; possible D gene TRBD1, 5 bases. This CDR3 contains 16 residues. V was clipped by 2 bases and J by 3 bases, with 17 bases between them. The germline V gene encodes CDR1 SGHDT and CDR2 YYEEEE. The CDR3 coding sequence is TGTGCCAGCAGCTTCGTCGACCGGGGGTTGGACTATGGCTACACCTTC. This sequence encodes CASSFVDRGLDYGYTF.

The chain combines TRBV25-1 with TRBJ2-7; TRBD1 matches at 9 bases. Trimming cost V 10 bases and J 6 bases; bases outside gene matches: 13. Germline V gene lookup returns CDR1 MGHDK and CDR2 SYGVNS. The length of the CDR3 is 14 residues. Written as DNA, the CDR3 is TGTGCCACCGTGGACAGGGGCCCGCTGGGCGAGCAGTACTTC. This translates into CATVDRGPLGEQYF.

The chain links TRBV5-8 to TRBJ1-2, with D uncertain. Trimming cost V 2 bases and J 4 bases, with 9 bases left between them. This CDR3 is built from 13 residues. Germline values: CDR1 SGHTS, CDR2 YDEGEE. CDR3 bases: TGTGCCAGCAGCTTTGGCGAGGTCTATGGCTACACCTTC. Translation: CASSFGEVYGYTF.

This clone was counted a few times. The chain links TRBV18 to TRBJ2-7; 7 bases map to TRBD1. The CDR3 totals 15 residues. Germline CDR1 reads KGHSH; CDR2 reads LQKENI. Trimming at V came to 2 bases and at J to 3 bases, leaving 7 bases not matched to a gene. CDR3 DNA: TGTGCCAGCTCACCAGAGACAGGGAGCTTCTACGAGCAGTACTTC. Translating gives CASSPETGSFYEQYF.

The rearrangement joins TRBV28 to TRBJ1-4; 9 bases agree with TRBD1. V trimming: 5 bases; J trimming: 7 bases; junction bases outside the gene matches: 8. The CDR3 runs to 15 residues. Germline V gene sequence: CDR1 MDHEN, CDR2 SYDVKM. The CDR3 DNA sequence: TGTGCCAGCAGTCGCTCCGGGACAGGGAGTGAAAAACTGTTTTTT. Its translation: CASSRSGTGSEKLFF.

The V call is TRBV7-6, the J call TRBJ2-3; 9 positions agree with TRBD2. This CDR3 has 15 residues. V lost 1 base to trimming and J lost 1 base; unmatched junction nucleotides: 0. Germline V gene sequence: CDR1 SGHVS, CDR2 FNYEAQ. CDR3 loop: CASSLGGGGTDTQYF. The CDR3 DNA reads TGTGCCAGCAGCTTAGGCGGGGGGGGCACAGATACGCAGTATTTT.

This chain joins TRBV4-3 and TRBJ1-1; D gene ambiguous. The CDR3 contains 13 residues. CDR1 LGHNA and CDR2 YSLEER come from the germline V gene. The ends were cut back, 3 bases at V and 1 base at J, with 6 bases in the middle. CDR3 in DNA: TGCGCCAGCAGCCACCCAAAGAACACTGAAGCTTTCTTT. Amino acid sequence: CASSHPKNTEAFF.

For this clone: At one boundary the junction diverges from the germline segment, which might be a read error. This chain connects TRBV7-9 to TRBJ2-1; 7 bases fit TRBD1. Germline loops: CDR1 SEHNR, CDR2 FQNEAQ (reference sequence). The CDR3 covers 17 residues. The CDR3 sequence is CSSSFYLTGSSYNEQFF. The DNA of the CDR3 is TGTTCCAGCAGCTTCTATCTGACAGGGAGCTCCTACAATGAGCAGTTCTTC.